The present TCR beta chain was sequenced within a study of long-term antiretroviral therapy in people with HIV. Overall study findings and caveats: ART was followed by higher diversity that remained below transplant donor controls. Pre-ART expanded clones dominated the repertoire at every time point.

The V segment lost 5 bases and the J segment 5 bases; nucleotides outside the gene matches: 10. Germline-derived CDR1 and CDR2 are SGHTA and FQGTGA. The CDR3 is made up of 15 amino acids. About this clone itself: Antigen: not known.

The authors ran the immunoSEQ assay, v3.0, at survey level. Sequencing was performed with immunoSEQ multiplex PCR; in TCRdb, only in-frame clones are kept and a portion is missing. The sample contains tens of thousands of clones, 85% to 90% of which appear only once. This TCR came from a man aged 40-49 years with HIV. This specimen consisted of unsorted PBMCs, obtained roughly 2.6 years after starting antiretroviral therapy. The V and J genes are TRBV7-3 and TRBJ1-2, with 8 bases matching TRBD1. Written as DNA, the CDR3 is TGTGCCAGCAGCCTTGGCCCGGGACAGGCGTATGGCTACACCTTC. Amino acids: CASSLGPGQAYGYTF.